The subject of this entry is one T cell receptor beta chain. The antigen remains undetermined. It was with 60 Vbeta and 13 Jbeta primers that the PCR ran. The table came from immunoSEQ multiplex PCR; TCRdb's copy has only in-frame clones and leaves some out. There are about 98,000 clones in the sample; around 74% occur only once, and around 2% lies in the top ten. The record originates from a study of cytomegalovirus exposure and HLA in healthy donors. Study conclusions and caveats: Of the V segments, some could not be distinguished, including TRBV6-2 and TRBV6-3, and were excluded. A further, later analysis showed that HLA-associated TCR beta chains (compared with equally common others) were more clonally expanded. As confirmed in vitro, three CMV-associated chains were specific for CMV antigens. Listed as cytomegalovirus-associated were 170 or so TCR beta chains.

This CDR3 region has 16 residues. The germline V gene has CDR1 SGHRS and CDR2 YFSETQ. V was trimmed by 1 base and J by 0 bases, leaving 12 bases between them. The receptor was isolated from a male donor in good health and CMV-seronegative. Sequencing was carried out using PBMCs. This chain uses TRBV5-1 with TRBJ2-3, with D maybe TRBD1 (6 bases). Here the CDR3 reads CASSLIGGYSTDTQYF. The CDR3 DNA reads TGCGCCAGCAGCTTGATTGGGGGCTACAGCACAGATACGCAGTATTTT.